A selection of T cell receptor beta chains follows, all from one sample in a study of blood T cell repertoires in COVID-19. Clones were read by immunoSEQ multiplex PCR, and TCRdb kept only the in-frame ones, dropping some. The sample includes about 320,000 clones, around 83% of them seen just once. The specimen sequenced was peripheral blood. These receptors all come from a woman aged 45-65 years with acute or convalescent COVID-19. Both conserved end residues are part of each CDR3. D genes are given only for firm matches. The size entry is marked missing in some rows and otherwise reads once, few, many or a size class.

abundance: -
j_gene: TRBJ1-5
d_gene: TRBD1
v_gene: TRBV24-1
CDR3nt: TGTGCCACCAGTGAAACAGGGGGCCATCAGCCCCAGCATTTT
CDR3aa: CATSETGGHQPQHF

abundance: -
j_gene: TRBJ2-3
d_gene: TRBD1
v_gene: TRBV4-1
CDR3nt: TGCGCCAGCAGCCAAGATAAGGGACAGGGCCCAGATACGCAGTATTTT
CDR3aa: CASSQDKGQGPDTQYF

abundance: -
j_gene: TRBJ2-1
d_gene: TRBD2
v_gene: TRBV24-1
CDR3nt: TGTGCCACCCGGGGCGGCGGGGGGGGAGCCTACAATGAGCAGTTCTTC
CDR3aa: CATRGGGGGAYNEQFF

abundance: -
j_gene: TRBJ1-3
d_gene: TRBD1
v_gene: TRBV28
CDR3nt: TGTGCCAGCAGGAGGACAGGGTTTGGAGGAAACACCATATATTTT
CDR3aa: CASRRTGFGGNTIYF

abundance: -
j_gene: TRBJ1-5
d_gene: -
v_gene: TRBV12-3/TRBV12-4
CDR3nt: TGTGCCAGCACGACGGGTAATCAGCCCCAGCATTTT
CDR3aa: CASTTGNQPQHF

abundance: -
j_gene: TRBJ2-4
d_gene: TRBD1
v_gene: TRBV5-3
CDR3nt: TGTGCCAGAAGCCAACAGGGGGCGCCTGCCAAAAACATTCAGTACTTC
CDR3aa: CARSQQGAPAKNIQYF

abundance: -
j_gene: TRBJ2-1
d_gene: TRBD1
v_gene: TRBV29-1
CDR3nt: TGCAGCGCCGGATGGACAGGGGGCCTTGAGCAGTTCTTC
CDR3aa: CSAGWTGGLEQFF

abundance: -
j_gene: TRBJ1-3
d_gene: -
v_gene: TRBV4-3
CDR3nt: TGCGCCAGCAGCCAAGACTTCCCAGGTGCTGGCCGGAACACCATATATTTT
CDR3aa: CASSQDFPGAGRNTIYF

abundance: -
j_gene: TRBJ1-3
d_gene: -
v_gene: TRBV5-4
CDR3nt: TGTGCCAGCAGCTTGGGGGGCTTTGCTGGAAACACCATATATTTT
CDR3aa: CASSLGGFAGNTIYF

abundance: -
j_gene: TRBJ1-4
d_gene: -
v_gene: TRBV7-9
CDR3nt: TGTGCCAGCAGCTTAAATGGGGGGGACGGTGAAAAACTGTTTTTT
CDR3aa: CASSLNGGDGEKLFF

abundance: few
j_gene: TRBJ1-2
d_gene: TRBD1
v_gene: TRBV5-1
CDR3nt: TGCGCCAGCAGCCCGAATCAGGGGGCGCTGGGCTACACCTTC
CDR3aa: CASSPNQGALGYTF